These 26 T cell receptor beta chains came from one sample sequenced in a study of shared clonotypes between healthy human individuals. The repertoire was sequenced with immunoSEQ multiplex PCR; TCRdb's copy has only in-frame clones and lacks some. The sample holds roughly 480,000 clones; around 80% are singletons and the top ten take roughly 12%. Sequencing was performed on PBMCs. The receptors shown here come from a woman between 35 and 50 years old in good health. Some clones in this sample may be carry-over from other donors' samples.

The CDR3 protein is CASSDDGMGGYTF. The CDR3 DNA follows: TGTGCCAGCAGTGACGATGGCATGGGTGGCTACACCTTC. The chain couples TRBV6-4 to TRBJ1-2; D remains ambiguous. V gave up 2 bases and J gave up 7 bases, with 11 bases separating them. The CDR3 extends over 13 amino acids. Germline values: CDR1 MRHNA, CDR2 SNTAGT.

The DNA for the CDR3 is TGTGCCAGCACCCTCGGGGATTACGAGCAGTACTTC. This sequence encodes CASTLGDYEQYF. This sequence joins TRBV28 and TRBJ2-7; D might be TRBD2 (5 bases). The germline V gene encodes CDR1 MDHEN and CDR2 SYDVKM. Trimming pared 7 bases from V and 4 bases from J, leaving 11 bases between. This CDR3 is 12 amino acids long.

The CDR3 spells CASSTNRATTEAFF. CDR3 in DNA: TGTGCCAGCAGTACGAATAGAGCTACCACTGAAGCTTTCTTT. The gene calls are TRBV27 and TRBJ1-1, with D uncertain. V lost 5 bases and J 4 bases, leaving 14 bases between the germline ends. The CDR3 spans 14 residues. Germline values: CDR1 MNHEY, CDR2 SMNVEV (reference sequence).

This clone was picked up one time. This chain links TRBV11-3 with TRBJ2-2, with D tentatively TRBD1 (5 bases). Trimming took off 5 bases at V and 2 bases at J, with 9 bases between the two ends. The length of the CDR3 is 14 residues. Germline V gene data show CDR1 as SGHNT and CDR2 as YENEEA. The CDR3 loop reads CASSQDRNTGELFF. For the CDR3, the DNA is TGTGCCAGCAGCCAAGACAGAAACACCGGGGAGCTGTTTTTT.

This chain joins TRBV9 and TRBJ1-4; D not resolved. The germline V gene encodes CDR1 SGDLS and CDR2 YYNGEE. Between the trimmed V and J ends, which lost 4 bases and 0 bases, there was a span of 13 bases. The CDR3 is made up of 16 amino acids. CDR3 nucleotides: TGTGCCAGCAGCCCTGGTTGGGGTGCAACTAATGAAAAACTGTTTTTT. This gives the protein CASSPGWGATNEKLFF.

The chain carries TRBV29-1 and TRBJ2-1, with D unclear. Trimming pared 3 bases from V and 4 bases from J, leaving 7 bases between. This CDR3 spans 12 amino acids. The germline CDR1 and CDR2 sequences are SQVTM and ANQGSEA. As DNA, the CDR3 is TGCAGCGTTGAGATGGGGTACAATGAGCAGTTCTTC. It codes for CSVEMGYNEQFF.

The gene calls are TRBV30 and TRBJ1-4, with 7 bases identical to TRBD1. Germline V gene sequence: CDR1 GTSNPN, CDR2 SVGIG (reference sequence). The junction had 0 bases not matched to a gene; V was cut back by 1 base and J by 7 bases. The CDR3 length is 12 residues. CDR3 DNA: TGTGCCTGGAGTGGACAGGGTGAAAAACTGTTTTTT. Residues: CAWSGQGEKLFF.

The chain employs TRBV5-6 and TRBJ2-5; D possibly uses TRBD1 or TRBD2 (5 bases each). Germline values: CDR1 SGHDT, CDR2 YYEEEE. Deletions cut 0 bases from V and 11 bases from J, with 20 bases between. The CDR3 has 15 amino acids. Here the CDR3 reads CASSLGSHILGEQYF. CDR3 DNA sequence: TGTGCCAGCAGCTTGGGGTCTCACATATTGGGGGAGCAGTACTTC.

This clone was counted a single time. This CDR3 is also generated by other DNA sequences in the sample. The chain is built from TRBV6-5 and TRBJ1-5; unclear D gene. The germline V gene has CDR1 MNHEY and CDR2 SVGAGI. This CDR3 comprises 14 residues. V gave up 0 bases and J gave up 7 bases, with 10 bases separating them. The CDR3 sequence: CASSYSGKGQPQHF. The CDR3 region has the DNA TGTGCCAGCAGTTACTCGGGGAAGGGCCAGCCCCAGCATTTT.

The rearrangement uses TRBV18 and TRBJ1-4, with 10 bases matching TRBD1. The germline gives CDR1 KGHSH, CDR2 LQKENI. V lost 6 bases and J lost 8; bases outside the gene matches: 6. The CDR3 contains 14 residues. CDR3 coding DNA: TGTGCCAGCTCCCCCGGGACAGGGGAGGAAAAACTGTTTTTT. This encodes CASSPGTGEEKLFF.

V and J are TRBV21-1 and TRBJ1-5. TRBV21-1 is a pseudogene locus. The CDR3 spans 17 residues. The CDR3 loop reads CASSKETRGTRNQPQHF. CDR3 DNA: TGTGCCAGCAGCAAAGAGACGAGGGGAACACGCAATCAGCCCCAGCATTTT.

This clone was observed a handful of times. The genes are TRBV19 and TRBJ1-3; no reliable D call. The germline CDR1 and CDR2 sequences are LNHDA and SQIVND (reference sequence). V dropped 10 bases and J dropped 2 bases, with 21 bases sitting between them. The CDR3 sequence is 16 residues long. The CDR3 DNA sequence: TGTGCCACCACCTCACCGGGGTTGGAGACTGGAAACACCATATATTTT. This translates into CATTSPGLETGNTIYF.

This chain links TRBV5-1 with TRBJ2-2, with 7 bases matching TRBD1. V gave up 4 bases and J gave up 6 bases; unmatched junction bases: 3. Germline V gene sequence: CDR1 SGHRS, CDR2 YFSETQ. There are 13 residues in the CDR3. In nucleotides, the CDR3 is TGCGCCAGCAGCGGGACAGACCCCGGGGAGCTGTTTTTT. Encoded protein: CASSGTDPGELFF. The whole variable domain, remainder taken from reference TRBV5-1 and TRBJ2-2, is KAGVTQTPRYLIKTRGQQVTLSCSPISGHRSVSWYQQTPGQGLQFLFEYFSETQRNKGNFPGRFSGRQFSNSRSEMNVSTLELGDSALYLCASSGTDPGELFFGEGSRLTVL.

This clone was counted a single time. The chain couples TRBV5-6 to TRBJ2-7, with no clear D. Trimming cost V 1 base and J 4 bases, with 9 bases left between them. CDR1 is SGHDT, CDR2 YYEEEE, per germline. The CDR3 totals 13 residues. As DNA, the CDR3 is TGTGCCAGCAGCTTGAACCAGAGATACGAGCAGTACTTC. Protein product: CASSLNQRYEQYF.

This clone appeared a single time. J is TRBJ1-4 and V is TRBV2; 7 bases fit TRBD1. Germline V CDR1 and CDR2: SNHLY, FYNNEI. The CDR3 contains 14 residues. The V segment lost 5 bases and the J segment 3 bases; nucleotides outside the gene matches: 3. CDR3 protein: CASSRGQPNEKLFF. The CDR3 bases are TGTGCCAGCAGTAGGGGACAGCCTAATGAAAAACTGTTTTTT.

This clone was observed a few times. The rearrangement links TRBV9 to TRBJ2-7, with 8 nucleotides matching TRBD2. The CDR3 is 15 amino acids. V gave up 3 bases and J gave up 0 bases; unmatched junction bases: 5. CDR1 is SGDLS and CDR2 is YYNGEE in the germline V gene. CDR3 in DNA: TGTGCCAGCAGCGCGACTAGCGAGAGCTCCTACGAGCAGTACTTC. Protein sequence: CASSATSESSYEQYF.

As for this clone: The sample contains more than one DNA sequence encoding this CDR3. This rearrangement joins TRBV7-9 to TRBJ2-6; no firm D call. V lost 1 base and J lost 2, with 6 bases in between. The CDR3 sequence is 15 residues long. Germline CDR1 is SEHNR and CDR2 is FQNEAQ (reference sequence). The CDR3 region is CASSLVLPGANVLTF. CDR3 sequence (DNA): TGTGCCAGCAGCTTAGTTTTGCCTGGGGCCAACGTCCTGACTTTC. The variable domain in full, with the rest retrieved from reference TRBV7-9 and TRBJ2-6, is DTGVSQNPRHKITKRGQNVTFRCDPISEHNRLYWYRQTLGQGPEFLTYFQNEAQLEKSRLLSDRFSAERPKGSFSTLEIQRTEQGDSAMYLCASSLVLPGANVLTFGAGSRLTVL.

The V call is TRBV15, the J call TRBJ2-1; no clear D gene. CDR3 length: 16 amino acids. The ends were cut back, 5 bases at V and 1 base at J, with 15 bases in the middle. CDR1 LNHNV and CDR2 YYDKDF come from the germline V gene (reference sequence). CDR3 region: CATSVPGRKSYNEQFF. The CDR3 DNA follows: TGTGCCACCAGCGTCCCGGGCCGGAAATCCTACAATGAGCAGTTCTTC.

The chain combines TRBV7-3 with TRBJ2-2, with D perhaps TRBD2 (6 bases). The germline V and J ends were trimmed by 5 bases and 5 bases, with 12 bases remaining between them. CDR1 and CDR2 (germline): SGHTA, FQGTGA. CDR3 length equals 14 residues. The CDR3 sequence is CASSPWGETGELFF. The CDR3 DNA follows: TGTGCCAGCAGCCCCTGGGGGGAGACCGGGGAGCTGTTTTTT.

The chain carries TRBV4-3 and TRBJ1-1; 9 bases align to TRBD1. V lost 8 bases, J lost 5 bases, and 6 bases stayed unmatched. The CDR3 has 13 residues. CDR1 is LGHNA, CDR2 YSLEER, per germline. The CDR3: CASSRTGDTEAFF. CDR3 DNA sequence: TGCGCCAGCTCCAGGACAGGGGATACTGAAGCTTTCTTT.

This chain uses TRBV29-1 with TRBJ2-5; D possibly corresponds to TRBD1 (5 bases). The CDR3 spans 12 residues. Deletions cut 5 bases from V and 2 bases from J, with 9 bases between. Germline V gene data show CDR1 as SQVTM and CDR2 as ANQGSEA. In nucleotides, the CDR3 is TGCAGCGTTAATCAGGGACAAGAGACCCAGTACTTC. Protein product: CSVNQGQETQYF.

Regarding this clone: Other DNA sequences of this sample code for an identical CDR3. The rearrangement uses TRBV28 and TRBJ1-2; no clear D gene. The V gene lost 2 bases and the J gene lost 4 bases, with 5 bases spanning the gap. Germline V gene data show CDR1 as MDHEN and CDR2 as SYDVKM. This CDR3 comprises 12 residues. CDR3 sequence (DNA): TGTGCCAGCAGTTTAGCAAGCTATGGCTACACCTTC. Translation: CASSLASYGYTF.

CDR3 loop: CASRETGSYTEAFF. CDR3 nucleotide sequence: TGTGCCAGCAGGGAAACAGGGTCCTACACTGAAGCTTTCTTT. V and J are TRBV28 and TRBJ1-1, with D possibly matching TRBD1 (6 bases). Trimming left V 6 bases short and J 3 bases short, with 14 bases between. Germline V gives CDR1 MDHEN, CDR2 SYDVKM. This CDR3 is 14 amino acids long. The variable domain in full, with the rest retrieved from reference TRBV28 and TRBJ1-1, is DVKVTQSSRYLVKRTGEKVFLECVQDMDHENMFWYRQDPGLGLRLIYFSYDVKMKEKGDIPEGYSVSREKKERFSLILESASTNQTSMYLCASRETGSYTEAFFGQGTRLTVV.

This sequence joins TRBV4-1 and TRBJ2-2; TRBD1 might be the D (6 bases). The CDR3 runs 16 residues. Germline V gene sequence: CDR1 MGHRA, CDR2 YSYEKL. Trimming cost V 1 base and J 2 bases, with 11 bases left between them. CDR3 nucleotide sequence: TGCGCCAGCAGCCAAGTCTTCGGGACAAACACCGGGGAGCTGTTTTTT. It encodes CASSQVFGTNTGELFF.

CDR3 protein: CASSFITGTRGNNEQFF. The CDR3 DNA reads as TGCGCCAGCAGTTTTATAACCGGGACAAGGGGAAACAATGAGCAGTTCTTC. V usage is TRBV5-1 and J usage is TRBJ2-1, with a tentative D call TRBD1 (6 bases). Trimming removed 5 bases from V and 5 bases from J, with 23 bases in between. Germline-derived CDR1 and CDR2 are SGHRS and YFSETQ. CDR3 length: 17 amino acids.

The rearrangement links TRBV20-1 to TRBJ1-1; D is unclear. CDR3 length: 11 residues. CDR1 and CDR2 (germline): DFQATT, SNEGSKA (reference sequence). Trimming shortened V by 6 bases and J by 8 bases, and 13 bases separated the two germline ends. Here the CDR3 DNA reads TGCAGTGCGTCCGCGGCGCACGAAGCTTTCTTT. Its translation: CSASAAHEAFF.